The TCR beta chain described here comes from a study of blood T cell repertoires in COVID-19. As for the study in general: Material from acute and convalescent COVID-19 was sourced from the United States, Italy and Spain. The analysed material was cDNA or gDNA that came from T cells, B-cell-depleted T cells, or PBMCs.

The germline V gene encodes CDR1 DFQATT and CDR2 SNEGSKA (reference sequence). V shed 3 bases and J shed 1 base, with 16 bases lying between them. The CDR3 extends over 16 amino acids. As handled by the study authors: The authors estimated nucleated cell counts from reference gene primer amplification. Method: immunoSEQ multiplex PCR; TCRdb's copy keeps in-frame clones and lacks some. The V and J calls and clone size come from that table; D and trimming were worked out from the DNA. The sample shows roughly 290,000 clones, about 85% of them seen only once. Sequencing was done on a sample of peripheral blood. The sequence was obtained from a woman aged 50 to 60 with active or convalescent COVID-19. V and J are TRBV20-1 and TRBJ2-4, with a possible D match to TRBD1 (5 bases). The CDR3: CSASPAGAEAKNIQYF. As DNA, the CDR3 is TGCAGTGCTAGTCCGGCTGGGGCGGAGGCCAAAAACATTCAGTACTTC.